The entry that follows covers one T cell receptor (beta chain) sequence. Its antigen target is currently unknown. Counted from cysteine to phenylalanine, this CDR3 has 13 amino acids. No DNA sequence is on record. Per the germline V gene (reference sequence), SEHNR is the CDR1 and FQNEAQ is the CDR2. This sample is part of a study of CXCR3-negative and CXCR3-positive naive CD8 T cells (dated by TCRdb to between 2018 and 2021). For context, the study as a whole: In total, roughly 140 million TRB reads were obtained, which works out to roughly 1.5 +/- 0.3 million reads per library. Data from ten or so donors, pooled across two independent experiments, went into the diversity and physicochemical repertoire analyses. TRBV-TRBJ cluster analysis included naive subsets from roughly 5 donors and memory cells from 3 donors.

For each CD8+ T cell subset, flow sorting was done in triplicate, and 250,000 to 300,000 cells per subset went directly into RLT lysis buffer. Standard density gradient centrifugation was used to isolate peripheral blood mononuclear cells from buffy coats. Total RNA was extracted from sorted cells with an RNeasy Mini Kit. The instrument given in TCRdb is NextSeq 550. The Human TCR Profiling Kit (MiLaboratory) was used to make UMI-labeled 5' RACE TRB cDNA libraries. The full amount of extracted RNA was used for cDNA synthesis, and the full amount of resulting cDNA was used for PCR amplification. Libraries were prepared in parallel with an identical number of PCR cycles. The study's processing was this. With a minimum of two reads required per UMI, MIGEC and MiXCR pulled out about 53,000 +/- 10,000 unique UMI-labeled TRB cDNA molecules from each library. An average of about 40,000 +/- 10,000 functional in-frame TRB CDR3 nucleotide clonotypes without stop codons was found per library. After downsampling to 5000 UMI-labeled TRB molecules per sample, diversity metrics such as normalized Shannon-Wiener and Chao1 were calculated in VDJtools. VDJtools was used to calculate clonotype-size-weighted physicochemical properties of the central five CDR3 residues, namely interaction energy, strength, volume and Kidera factor 4. After the reads were reprocessed by TCRdb, one entry was made per CDR3 protein sequence, with no DNA. The V and J calls and clone size come from TCRdb's table, not from the authors' own analysis. In this sample's table one finds over 35,000 distinct CDR3 sequences. Roughly 15% of the sample comes from the top ten.

Overall study results and their limits: Comparably high repertoire diversity was found in both naive subsets, whereas much lower repertoire diversity was found in memory CD8+ T cells. Because surface CD5, which is linked to self-reactivity in mice, was comparable between the naive subsets, TCR interaction strength was also inferred from TRB CDR3 physicochemical properties. Freshly isolated PBMCs were used for most assays because CXCR3 expression went down partially after cryopreservation. TRBV-TRBJ usage was similar between naive CXCR3-negative and CXCR3-positive cells from the same donor, while memory cells showed distinct patterns.

This clonotype originated in a human donor in good health. Some clones in this sample may be carry-over from other donors' samples. The sequencing input was memory CD8+ T cells from blood. In the paper's terms, the cell subset or site label means: conventional CD8+ memory T cells (TMEM), sorted as controls. This chain is built from TRBV7-9 and TRBJ2-7; TCRdb's assignment of TRBD1 cannot be checked, as there is no DNA. CDR3 protein: CASSHTLTYEQYF.